Detailed here is one T cell receptor (beta chain). Its cognate antigen is unknown. Germline V gene data show CDR1 as MNHEY and CDR2 as SVGAGI. CDR3 length equals 14 residues. Trimming took 7 bases from V and 1 from J, leaving 13 bases between them. Sequencing used immunoSEQ multiplex PCR; TCRdb keeps in-frame clones, though not all of them. The repertoire consists of around 54,000 clones, with around 88% occurring once and the leading ten covering roughly 7.2%. This sample is drawn from a study of T cell responses to AZD1222 COVID-19 vaccine. Whole-study findings and limits: Regions 160-218 and 743-854 dominated among vaccine-associated CD4 TCRs spanning spike.

The sample here was peripheral blood, taken 28 days after the second AZD1222 dose. The sequence came from an adult who received the AZD1222 COVID-19 vaccine. This chain uses TRBV6-5 with TRBJ1-1, with D unresolved. This chain's CDR3 is CASTPRWGNTEAFF. Here the CDR3 DNA reads TGTGCCAGCACCCCTCGTTGGGGGAACACTGAAGCTTTCTTT.